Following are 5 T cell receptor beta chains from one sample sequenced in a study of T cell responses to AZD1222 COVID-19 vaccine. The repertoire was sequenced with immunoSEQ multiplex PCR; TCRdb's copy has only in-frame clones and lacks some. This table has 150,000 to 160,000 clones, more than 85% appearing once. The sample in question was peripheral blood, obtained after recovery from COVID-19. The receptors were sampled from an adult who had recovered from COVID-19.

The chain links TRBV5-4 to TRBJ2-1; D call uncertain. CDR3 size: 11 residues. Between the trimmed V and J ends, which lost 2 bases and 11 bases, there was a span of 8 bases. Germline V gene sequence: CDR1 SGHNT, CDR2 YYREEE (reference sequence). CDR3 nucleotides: TGTGCCAGCAGCTTAGGATCCAAGCAGTTCTTC. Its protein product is CASSLGSKQFF.

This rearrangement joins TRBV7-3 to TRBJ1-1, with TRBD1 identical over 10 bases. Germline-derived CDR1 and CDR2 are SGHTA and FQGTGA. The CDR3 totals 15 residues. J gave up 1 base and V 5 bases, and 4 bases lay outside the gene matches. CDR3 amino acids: CASSPGDRGNTEAFF. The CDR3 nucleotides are TGTGCCAGCAGCCCTGGGGACAGGGGGAACACTGAAGCTTTCTTT.

The CDR3 loop is CASRSGNTDTQYF. CDR3 DNA sequence: TGTGCCAGCAGGTCAGGGAACACAGATACGCAGTATTTT. The V gene is TRBV7-9, the J gene TRBJ2-3, with D perhaps TRBD1 (5 bases). Trimming left V 6 bases short and J 2 bases short, with 9 bases between. The CDR3 is made up of 13 amino acids. The germline V gene encodes CDR1 SEHNR and CDR2 FQNEAQ (reference sequence).

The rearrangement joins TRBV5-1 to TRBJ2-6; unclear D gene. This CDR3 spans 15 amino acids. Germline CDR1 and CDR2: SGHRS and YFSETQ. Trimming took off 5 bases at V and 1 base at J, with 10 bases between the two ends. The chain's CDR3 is CASSSLQSGANVLTF. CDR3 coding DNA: TGCGCCAGCAGTTCATTACAGTCTGGGGCCAACGTCCTGACTTTC. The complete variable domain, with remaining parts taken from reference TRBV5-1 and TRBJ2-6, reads KAGVTQTPRYLIKTRGQQVTLSCSPISGHRSVSWYQQTPGQGLQFLFEYFSETQRNKGNFPGRFSGRQFSNSRSEMNVSTLELGDSALYLCASSSLQSGANVLTFGAGSRLTVL.

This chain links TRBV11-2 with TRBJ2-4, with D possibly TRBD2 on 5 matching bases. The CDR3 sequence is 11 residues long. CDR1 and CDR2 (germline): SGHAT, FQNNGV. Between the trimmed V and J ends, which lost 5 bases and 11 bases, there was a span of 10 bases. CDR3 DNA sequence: TGTGCCAGCAGCGGAGGTACAGTTCAGTACTTC. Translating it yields CASSGGTVQYF.